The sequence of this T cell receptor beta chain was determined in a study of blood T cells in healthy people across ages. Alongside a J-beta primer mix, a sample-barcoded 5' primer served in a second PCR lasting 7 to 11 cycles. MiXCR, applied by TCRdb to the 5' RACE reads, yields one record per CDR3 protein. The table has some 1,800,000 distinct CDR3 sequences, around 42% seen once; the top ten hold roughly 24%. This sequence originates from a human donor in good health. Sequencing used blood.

The CDR3 region has the DNA TGTGCTAGTGGTTTGGGGACAGACACAGATACGCAGTATTTT. Its translation is CASGLGTDTDTQYF. This chain uses TRBV12-5 with TRBJ2-3; TRBD1 might be the D (6 bases). There are 14 residues in the CDR3. Germline V gives CDR1 LGHNT, CDR2 FRNRAP. The V end lost 1 base, the J end lost 2 bases, and 7 bases lay between the germline ends.